This section outlines one T cell receptor beta chain sequence together with its context. The sample originates from a study of CD8+ T cells in alopecia areata. Trimming pared 4 bases from V and 5 bases from J, leaving 15 bases between. This CDR3 region has 14 residues. CDR1 ENHRY and CDR2 SYGVKD come from the germline V gene. The treatment denotes: oral pan-JAK inhibitor, 5-10 mg twice daily. cDNA prepared by RNA extraction and subsequent reverse transcription served as the template for sequencing. TCRdb's table, derived via immunoSEQ multiplex PCR, lists solely in-frame clones and lacks some. The profile shows about 220,000 clones, 50% to 70% of them singletons.

The chain couples TRBV10-3 to TRBJ2-7; D might be TRBD1 or TRBD2, each matching 5 bases. The receptor's source is a human donor with alopecia areata. This material consisted of CD4+ T cells sorted from blood, taken at week 4, from a patient treated with tofacitinib. This CDR3 reads CAISGGESGHEQYF. CDR3 nucleotides: TGTGCCATCAGTGGGGGAGAATCGGGGCACGAGCAGTACTTC.